These 8 T cell receptor beta chains came from one sample sequenced in a study of CD8 T cells in ankylosing spondylitis. TCRdb ran MiXCR on the 5' RACE reads and lists one entry per CDR3 protein. Of 200,000 to 300,000 distinct CDR3 sequences in the sample, about 10% were seen once. Sequencing input: blood, either unsorted or a sorted T cell fraction (not recorded which). The origin of the receptors is a male donor with ankylosing spondylitis or in good health (not recorded which).

This chain links TRBV30 with TRBJ2-1, with 10 positions matching TRBD2. Germline V gene data show CDR1 as GTSNPN and CDR2 as SVGIG (reference sequence). Germline trimming cut 4 bases from V and 0 bases from J; bases unmatched to any gene: 3. The length of the CDR3 is 15 residues. DNA of the CDR3: TGTGCCTGGACTAGCGGGGGTAGCTCCTACAATGAGCAGTTCTTC. Translating it yields CAWTSGGSSYNEQFF.

This clonotype was counted ten times or more. The CDR3 bases are TGTGCCATCAGTACCGGGCAGGACTATGGCTACACCTTC. As protein: CAISTGQDYGYTF. The genes are TRBV10-3 and TRBJ1-2; D uncertain. V was clipped by 5 bases and J by 3 bases, with 10 bases between them. CDR3 size: 13 residues. Germline lookup yields CDR1 ENHRY and CDR2 SYGVKD.

This clonotype was recorded many times. CDR3 region: CASRASGGNEQYF. For the CDR3, the DNA is TGTGCCAGCAGGGCTAGCGGGGGCAACGAGCAGTACTTC. The chain couples TRBV6-2 or TRBV6-3 to TRBJ2-7, with 10 bases identical to TRBD2. The J segment lost 5 bases and the V segment lost 6 bases, leaving 4 bases of the junction unmatched. Germline-derived CDR1 and CDR2 are MNHEY and SVGEGT. The CDR3 length is 13 residues.

In this sample, this clonotype turned up many times. V gene TRBV12-3 or TRBV12-4 combines with J gene TRBJ1-2; 10 bases agree with TRBD1. Germline trimming cut 6 bases from V and 7 bases from J; bases unmatched to any gene: 5. The CDR3 loop spans 13 amino acids. CDR3 in amino acids: CASREWTGGGYTF. The CDR3 nucleotides read TGTGCCAGCAGAGAATGGACAGGGGGTGGCTACACCTTC.

In its sample, this clonotype was seen many times. The chain carries TRBV5-1 and TRBJ1-6; D call uncertain. This CDR3 is 14 amino acids long. Trimming stripped 3 bases from V and 8 bases from J, with 12 bases between. Per the germline V gene, CDR1 is SGHRS and CDR2 is YFSETQ. CDR3 region: CASSSDAAHSPLHF. DNA of the CDR3: TGCGCCAGCAGCTCCGACGCGGCTCATTCACCCCTCCACTTT.

CDR3 residues: CASSLVQIPTGELFF. Here the CDR3 DNA reads TGTGCCAGCAGCTTAGTCCAAATCCCCACCGGGGAGCTGTTTTTT. The chain carries TRBV11-3 and TRBJ2-2; D is unclear. The germline V gene encodes CDR1 SGHNT and CDR2 YENEEA. This CDR3 has 15 residues. The V gene lost 1 base and the J gene lost 4 bases, with 10 bases spanning the gap. The whole variable domain, filled in from reference TRBV11-3 and TRBJ2-2, reads EAGVVQSPRYKIIEKKQPVAFWCNPISGHNTLYWYLQNLGQGPELLIRYENEEAVDDSQLPKDRFSAERLKGVDSTLKIQPAELGDSAVYLCASSLVQIPTGELFFGEGSRLTVL.

This clonotype has ten or more counts. CDR3 residues: CASSPRTPQDEQYF. The CDR3 nucleotides read TGTGCCAGCAGTCCTCGGACCCCCCAGGACGAGCAGTACTTC. The chain is built from TRBV12-3 or TRBV12-4 and TRBJ2-7; D call uncertain. V was trimmed by 5 bases and J by 5 bases, leaving 16 bases between them. CDR3 length equals 14 residues.

This clonotype was detected only a few times. J is TRBJ2-5 and V is TRBV9; D is unclear. Germline loops: CDR1 SGDLS, CDR2 YYNGEE. The CDR3 runs to 14 residues. The V and J ends lost 0 bases and 0 bases respectively, with 6 bases between them. CDR3 DNA sequence: TGTGCCAGCAGCGTAGAGGCTTACCAAGAGACCCAGTACTTC. This sequence encodes CASSVEAYQETQYF. Combining the CDR3 with reference TRBV9 and TRBJ2-5 gives the whole variable domain DSGVTQTPKHLITATGQRVTLRCSPRSGDLSVYWYQQSLDQGLQFLIQYYNGEERAKGNILERFSAQQFPDLHSELNLSSLELGDSALYFCASSVEAYQETQYFGPGTRLLVL.